These 2 T cell receptor beta chains originate from one sample sequenced in a study of cytomegalovirus exposure and HLA in healthy donors. The PCR contained 60 Vbeta and 13 Jbeta primers. Clones were sequenced by immunoSEQ multiplex PCR, and TCRdb holds only the in-frame ones, with some missing. The repertoire includes under 150,000 clones, roughly 88% of them detected once, and roughly 1.8% sits in the top ten. Sequencing was performed on PBMCs. All receptors derive from a boy aged 10-17 years in good health and CMV-seronegative.

The rearrangement uses TRBV29-1 and TRBJ2-7; 10 nucleotides line up with TRBD2. From germline, CDR1 is SQVTM and CDR2 ANQGSEA. The CDR3 spans 17 residues. The junction had 14 bases not matched to a gene; V was cut back by 4 bases and J by 2 bases. Here the CDR3 reads CSVVGGDEREGPYEQYF. The CDR3 DNA reads as TGCAGCGTTGTAGGTGGGGATGAGCGGGAGGGCCCCTACGAGCAGTACTTC.

This clone has just a few counts. V usage is TRBV6-5 and J usage is TRBJ1-5, with D maybe TRBD1 (6 bases). Germline V lookup: CDR1 MNHEY, CDR2 SVGAGI. CDR3 length equals 13 residues. The V end was cut by 2 bases, the J end by 14 bases, with 16 bases between. The CDR3 nucleotides read TGTGCCAGCAGTTACGTACCGGGACACGCCGAGCATTTT. This encodes CASSYVPGHAEHF.